A selection of T cell receptor beta chains follows, all from one sample in a study of cytomegalovirus exposure and HLA in healthy donors. TCRdb's table, derived via immunoSEQ multiplex PCR, lists solely in-frame clones and lacks some. The table records over 200,000 clones, approximately 79% of them present only once. Sequenced: PBMCs. The receptors here all came from a male donor in good health and CMV-seronegative. Each CDR3 is given with its conserved first and last residue. Fields, in order: clone size, J gene, V gene, D gene, CDR3 protein, CDR3 DNA. D genes are given only for firm matches. Clone sizes are given selectively: once, few, many, or a class where the clone is expanded.

NA	TRBJ2-3	TRBV14	TRBD2	CASSLRGLATDTQYF	TGTGCCAGCAGCCTTAGAGGACTAGCAACAGATACGCAGTATTTT
NA	TRBJ2-1	TRBV2	TRBD2	CASRGLAGGVQSYNEQFF	TGTGCCAGCAGGGGACTAGCGGGAGGCGTTCAATCCTACAATGAGCAGTTCTTC
NA	TRBJ1-2	TRBV9	NA	CASSVGGQDGYTF	TGTGCCAGCAGCGTAGGGGGGCAGGATGGCTACACCTTC
NA	TRBJ2-5	TRBV29-1	TRBD2	CSAVGTIAETQYF	TGCAGCGCAGTCGGGACTATTGCTGAGACCCAGTACTTC
NA	TRBJ2-5	TRBV28	NA	CASRQDQETQYF	TGTGCCAGCCGACAGGATCAAGAGACCCAGTACTTC
NA	TRBJ2-7	TRBV29-1	TRBD1	CSVSGTGGSYEQYF	TGCAGCGTATCCGGGACAGGGGGCTCCTACGAGCAGTACTTC
NA	TRBJ1-1	TRBV7-3	NA	CASSLSGAGGGNTEAFF	TGTGCCAGCAGCCTATCAGGGGCAGGAGGTGGGAACACTGAAGCTTTCTTT
NA	TRBJ2-5	TRBV19	TRBD1	CASSPTGGKTQYF	TGTGCCAGTAGTCCAACAGGGGGCAAGACCCAGTACTTC
NA	TRBJ2-3	TRBV9	NA	CASSVRRDPSFTDTQYF	TGTGCCAGCAGCGTAAGGAGGGACCCATCTTTCACAGATACGCAGTATTTT
NA	TRBJ2-7	TRBV28	NA	CASSLLSGIGYEQYF	TGTGCCAGCAGTTTACTATCGGGAATCGGGTACGAGCAGTACTTC
NA	TRBJ1-2	TRBV27	TRBD1	CASSTRDRGLGGYTF	TGTGCCAGCAGTACCCGGGACAGGGGGCTTGGTGGCTACACCTTC
NA	TRBJ2-5	TRBV6-5	TRBD2	CASSQNGLAEETQYF	TGTGCCAGCAGCCAAAATGGACTAGCTGAAGAGACCCAGTACTTC
NA	TRBJ1-1	TRBV10-1	NA	CASSESGFKEAFF	TGCGCCAGCAGTGAGTCCGGGTTTAAAGAAGCTTTCTTT
few	TRBJ2-1	TRBV6-5	TRBD2	CASGTSGREQFF	TGTGCCAGCGGGACTAGCGGGAGGGAGCAGTTCTTC
NA	TRBJ1-1	TRBV11-2	NA	CASSLDRLSEAFF	TGTGCCAGCAGCTTAGATCGACTGTCTGAAGCTTTCTTT
NA	TRBJ2-3	TRBV10-2	TRBD2	CASSETSGGADTQYF	TGCGCCAGCAGTGAGACTAGCGGGGGGGCAGATACGCAGTATTTT
NA	TRBJ2-3	TRBV7-2	TRBD1	CASSLVGQGALTDTQYF	TGTGCCAGCAGCTTAGTGGGACAGGGGGCGTTGACGGATACGCAGTATTTT
NA	TRBJ2-2	TRBV6-6	NA	CASTLGVAGELFF	TGTGCCAGCACCCTAGGGGTCGCCGGGGAGCTGTTTTTT
NA	TRBJ2-5	TRBV2	NA	CASSEVQAGQEQYF	TGTGCCAGCAGTGAAGTTCAGGCAGGGCAGGAGCAGTACTTC
NA	TRBJ2-5	TRBV5-6	NA	CASSLWSSGGGETQYF	TGTGCCAGCAGCTTGTGGTCCTCGGGGGGCGGAGAGACCCAGTACTTC
once	TRBJ2-1	TRBV27	NA	CASSRTGQNEQFF	TGTGCCAGCAGCCGAACAGGGCAAAATGAGCAGTTCTTC
NA	TRBJ2-7	TRBV11-2	NA	CASRPAGRKPYEQYF	TGTGCCTCGAGGCCAGCAGGGCGAAAACCCTACGAGCAGTACTTC
NA	TRBJ2-6	TRBV9	TRBD2	CASSRGEGRNSGANVLTF	TGTGCCAGCAGCCGGGGGGAGGGCAGAAACTCTGGGGCCAACGTCCTGACTTTC
NA	TRBJ2-7	TRBV10-3	TRBD2	CAIRDTSGGTYEQYF	TGTGCCATCAGGGATACTAGCGGGGGAACCTACGAGCAGTACTTC
NA	TRBJ2-1	TRBV11-3	TRBD2	CASSRKSGSIYNEQFF	TGTGCCAGCAGCAGAAAAAGCGGGAGTATCTACAATGAGCAGTTCTTC
once	TRBJ2-1	TRBV5-4	TRBD2	CASSSGGLAGEVEQFF	TGTGCCAGCAGTTCCGGGGGTTTGGCGGGAGAGGTTGAGCAGTTCTTC
NA	TRBJ1-5	TRBV27	NA	CASRQDRLGQPQHF	TGTGCCAGCAGACAAGACAGGCTAGGACAGCCCCAGCATTTT
NA	TRBJ1-5	TRBV19	NA	CASKWGRSNQPQHF	TGTGCCAGTAAATGGGGCCGCTCTAATCAGCCCCAGCATTTT
NA	TRBJ2-7	TRBV19	NA	CASSRDFSYEQYF	TGTGCCAGTTCCCGGGACTTCTCCTACGAGCAGTACTTC
NA	TRBJ2-7	TRBV30	NA	CAWNGRSSYEQYF	TGTGCCTGGAACGGTAGGAGCTCCTACGAGCAGTACTTC
NA	TRBJ2-1	TRBV6-1	NA	CASSEPPLSSYNEQFF	TGTGCCAGCAGTGAACCCCCTCTGAGCTCCTACAATGAGCAGTTCTTC
NA	TRBJ2-7	TRBV6-6	TRBD1	CASSYPGTGTSEQYF	TGTGCCAGCAGTTACCCCGGGACAGGGACCTCGGAGCAGTACTTC
NA	TRBJ1-3	TRBV16	NA	CASSKTGTEPGNTIYF	TGTGCCAGCAGTAAAACAGGGACGGAGCCAGGAAACACCATATATTTT
few	TRBJ2-1	TRBV7-3	TRBD2	CASSSSGGVNEQFF	TGTGCCAGCAGCTCTAGCGGGGGGGTCAATGAGCAGTTCTTC
NA	TRBJ2-1	TRBV10-3	TRBD2	CAIGNLAGEGNNEQFF	TGTGCCATCGGTAATCTAGCGGGAGAAGGAAACAATGAGCAGTTCTTC
once	TRBJ1-4	TRBV6-6	NA	CASSYFPSRANEKLFF	TGTGCCAGCAGTTACTTCCCCTCTCGAGCTAATGAAAAACTGTTTTTT
NA	TRBJ2-3	TRBV20-1	NA	CSALRTDTQYF	TGCAGTGCTCTACGCACAGATACGCAGTATTTT
NA	TRBJ2-7	TRBV5-1	TRBD1	CASSLDATGYYEQYF	TGCGCCAGCAGCTTGGATGCGACAGGGTATTACGAGCAGTACTTC
once	TRBJ2-5	TRBV28	NA	CASSPGTSTQYF	TGTGCCAGCAGTCCGGGGACTTCCACCCAGTACTTC
once	TRBJ2-5	TRBV15	NA	CATSRVEGETQYF	TGTGCCACCAGCCGAGTAGAGGGAGAGACCCAGTACTTC
NA	TRBJ1-3	TRBV5-1	NA	CASSLLSQVGNTIYF	TGCGCCAGCAGCTTGTTATCACAAGTTGGAAACACCATATATTTT
few	TRBJ2-7	TRBV6-4	NA	CASNAGPCHLDEVYEQYF	TGTGCCAGCAACGCAGGTCCATGTCACTTAGACGAAGTCTACGAGCAGTACTTC
NA	TRBJ2-3	TRBV5-1	TRBD1	CASSLEGQGRRTDTQYF	TGCGCCAGCAGCTTGGAGGGACAGGGGAGGAGGACAGATACGCAGTATTTT
NA	TRBJ2-5	TRBV11-2	NA	CASRSGPETQYF	TGTGCCAGCAGGTCAGGGCCGGAGACCCAGTACTTC
NA	TRBJ2-7	TRBV7-9	NA	CASSPQTVSNDYEQYF	TGTGCCAGCAGCCCGCAGACAGTGTCAAACGACTACGAGCAGTACTTC
NA	TRBJ2-5	TRBV6-5	NA	CASSPRALRETQYF	TGTGCCAGCAGCCCCAGGGCCCTAAGAGAGACCCAGTACTTC
NA	TRBJ2-1	TRBV29-1	NA	CSVDRAGDEQFF	TGCAGCGTGGACAGGGCGGGGGATGAGCAGTTCTTC
once	TRBJ2-7	TRBV5-4	NA	CASSPLSPRWYEQYF	TGTGCCAGCAGCCCCCTTTCCCCTAGATGGTACGAGCAGTACTTC
few	TRBJ2-7	TRBV7-2	NA	CASSSRVSSYEQYF	TGTGCCAGCAGCTCCAGGGTTTCCTCCTACGAGCAGTACTTC